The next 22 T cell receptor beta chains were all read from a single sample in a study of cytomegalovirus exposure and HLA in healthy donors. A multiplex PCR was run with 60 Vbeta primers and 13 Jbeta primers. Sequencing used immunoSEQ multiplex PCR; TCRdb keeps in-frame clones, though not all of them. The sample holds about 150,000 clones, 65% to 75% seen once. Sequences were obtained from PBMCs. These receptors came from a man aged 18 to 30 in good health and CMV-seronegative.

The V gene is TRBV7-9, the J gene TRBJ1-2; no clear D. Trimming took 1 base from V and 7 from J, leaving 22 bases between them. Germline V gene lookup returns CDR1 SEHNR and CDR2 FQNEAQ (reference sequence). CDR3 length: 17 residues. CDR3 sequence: CASSLGQLQSWTPGYTF. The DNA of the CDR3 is TGTGCCAGCAGCTTAGGGCAGTTGCAATCCTGGACTCCTGGCTACACCTTC.

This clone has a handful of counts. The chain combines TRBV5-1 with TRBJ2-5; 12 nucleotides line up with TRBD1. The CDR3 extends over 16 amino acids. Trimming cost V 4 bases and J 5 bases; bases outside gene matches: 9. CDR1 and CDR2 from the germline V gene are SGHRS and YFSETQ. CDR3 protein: CASSTGTGGAGETQYF. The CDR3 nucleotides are TGCGCCAGCAGCACCGGGACAGGGGGCGCCGGGGAGACCCAGTACTTC.

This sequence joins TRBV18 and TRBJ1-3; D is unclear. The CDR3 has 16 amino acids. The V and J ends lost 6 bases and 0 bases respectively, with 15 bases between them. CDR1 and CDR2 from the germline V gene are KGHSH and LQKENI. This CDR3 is CASSLGGGGSGNTIYF. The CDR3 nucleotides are TGTGCCAGCTCGTTGGGTGGCGGTGGCTCTGGAAACACCATATATTTT.

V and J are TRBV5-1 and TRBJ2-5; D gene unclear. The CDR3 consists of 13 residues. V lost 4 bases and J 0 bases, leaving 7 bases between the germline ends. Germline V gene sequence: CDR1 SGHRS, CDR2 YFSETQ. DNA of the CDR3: TGCGCCAGCAGCCCCTCTTACCAAGAGACCCAGTACTTC. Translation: CASSPSYQETQYF.

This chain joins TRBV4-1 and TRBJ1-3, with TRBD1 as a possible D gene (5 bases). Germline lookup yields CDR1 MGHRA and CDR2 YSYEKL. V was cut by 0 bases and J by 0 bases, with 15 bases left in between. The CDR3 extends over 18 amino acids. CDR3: CASSQDVGGSSSGNTIYF. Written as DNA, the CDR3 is TGCGCCAGCAGCCAAGATGTCGGGGGATCCAGCTCTGGAAACACCATATATTTT.

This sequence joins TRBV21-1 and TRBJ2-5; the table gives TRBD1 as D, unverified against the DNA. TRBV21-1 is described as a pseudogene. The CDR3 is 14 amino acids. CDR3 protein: CATLGQGTRETQYF. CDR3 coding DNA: TGTGCCACTTTGGGACAGGGGACTCGAGAGACCCAGTACTTC.

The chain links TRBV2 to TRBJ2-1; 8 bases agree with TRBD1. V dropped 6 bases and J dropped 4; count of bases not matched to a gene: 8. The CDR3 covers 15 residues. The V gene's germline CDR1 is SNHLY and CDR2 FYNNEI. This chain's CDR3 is CASRTDRAQYNEQFF. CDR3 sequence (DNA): TGTGCCAGCAGGACGGACAGGGCACAGTACAATGAGCAGTTCTTC.

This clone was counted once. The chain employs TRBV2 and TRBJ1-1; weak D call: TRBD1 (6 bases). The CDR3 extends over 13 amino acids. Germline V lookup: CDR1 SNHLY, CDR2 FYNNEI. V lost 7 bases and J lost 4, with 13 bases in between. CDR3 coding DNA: TGTGCCAGCACTCAGGGGAGAGTCACTGAAGCTTTCTTT. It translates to CASTQGRVTEAFF.

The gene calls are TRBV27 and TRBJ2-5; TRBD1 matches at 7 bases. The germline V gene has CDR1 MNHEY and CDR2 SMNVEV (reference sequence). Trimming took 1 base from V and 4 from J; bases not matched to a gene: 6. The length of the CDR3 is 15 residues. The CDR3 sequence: CASSLLAGGRETQYF. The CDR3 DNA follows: TGTGCCAGCAGTTTATTGGCAGGGGGTCGAGAGACCCAGTACTTC.

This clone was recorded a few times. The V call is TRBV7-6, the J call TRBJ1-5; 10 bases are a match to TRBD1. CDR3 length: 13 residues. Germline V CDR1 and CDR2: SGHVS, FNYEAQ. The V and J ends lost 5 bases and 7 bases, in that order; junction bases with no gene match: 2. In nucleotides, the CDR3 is TGTGCCAGCAGCGGGACAGGGGTCCAGCCCCAGCATTTT. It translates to CASSGTGVQPQHF.

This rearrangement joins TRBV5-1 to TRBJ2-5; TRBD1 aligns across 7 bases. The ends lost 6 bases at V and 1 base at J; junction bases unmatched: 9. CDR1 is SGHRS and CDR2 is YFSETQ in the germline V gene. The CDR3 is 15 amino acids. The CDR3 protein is CASTWGQQFQETQYF. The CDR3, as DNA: TGCGCCAGCACCTGGGGACAGCAATTCCAAGAGACCCAGTACTTC.

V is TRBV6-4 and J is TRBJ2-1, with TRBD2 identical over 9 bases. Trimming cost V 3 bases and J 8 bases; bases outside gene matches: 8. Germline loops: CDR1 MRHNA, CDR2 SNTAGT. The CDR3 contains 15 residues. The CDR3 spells CASSEEPSGEDEQFF. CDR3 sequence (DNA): TGTGCCAGCAGTGAAGAGCCTAGCGGGGAGGATGAGCAGTTCTTC.

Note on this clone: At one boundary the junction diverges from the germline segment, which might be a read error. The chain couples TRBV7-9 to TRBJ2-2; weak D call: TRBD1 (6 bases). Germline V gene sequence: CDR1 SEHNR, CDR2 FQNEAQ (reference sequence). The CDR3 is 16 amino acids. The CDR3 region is CSSSLTPTGNTGELFF. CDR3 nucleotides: TGTTCCAGCAGCTTAACGCCGACAGGGAACACCGGGGAGCTGTTTTTT. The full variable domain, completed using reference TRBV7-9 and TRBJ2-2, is DTGVSQNPRHKITKRGQNVTFRCDPISEHNRLYWYRQTLGQGPEFLTYFQNEAQLEKSRLLSDRFSAERPKGSFSTLEIQRTEQGDSAMYLCSSSLTPTGNTGELFFGEGSRLTVL.

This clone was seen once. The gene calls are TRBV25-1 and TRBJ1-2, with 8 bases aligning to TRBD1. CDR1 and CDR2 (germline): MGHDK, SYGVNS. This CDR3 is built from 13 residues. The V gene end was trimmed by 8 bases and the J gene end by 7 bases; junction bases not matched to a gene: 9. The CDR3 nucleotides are TGTGCCAGCGGAGACAGGGGTTCGTCTGGCTACACCTTC. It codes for CASGDRGSSGYTF.

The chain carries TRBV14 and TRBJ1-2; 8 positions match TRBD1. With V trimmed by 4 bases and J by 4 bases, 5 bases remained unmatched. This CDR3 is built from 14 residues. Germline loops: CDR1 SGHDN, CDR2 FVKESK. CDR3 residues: CASSLGQASYGYTF. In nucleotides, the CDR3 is TGTGCCAGCAGCCTGGGACAGGCAAGCTATGGCTACACCTTC.

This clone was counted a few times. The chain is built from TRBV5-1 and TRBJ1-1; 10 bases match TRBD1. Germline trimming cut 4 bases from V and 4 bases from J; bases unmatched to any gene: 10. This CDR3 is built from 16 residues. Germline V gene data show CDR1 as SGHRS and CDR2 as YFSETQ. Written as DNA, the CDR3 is TGCGCCAGCAGCACTGGACAGGGGGGGTTTGGCACTGAAGCTTTCTTT. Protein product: CASSTGQGGFGTEAFF.

DNA for the CDR3: TGTGCCAGCAGCCAAGGAATAGCGGGGGGATACAATGAGCAGTTCTTC. It is translated as CASSQGIAGGYNEQFF. The rearrangement links TRBV4-2 to TRBJ2-1, with 10 positions matching TRBD2. The CDR3 has 16 amino acids. V lost 1 base to trimming and J lost 4 bases; unmatched junction nucleotides: 4. Germline V CDR1 and CDR2: LGHNA, YNFKEQ.

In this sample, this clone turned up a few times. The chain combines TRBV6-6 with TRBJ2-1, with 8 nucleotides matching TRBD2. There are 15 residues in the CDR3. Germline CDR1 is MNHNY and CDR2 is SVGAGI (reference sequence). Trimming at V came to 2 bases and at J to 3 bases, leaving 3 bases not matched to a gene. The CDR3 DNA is TGTGCCAGCAGTTACCGCGGGACTAGCTACAATGAGCAGTTCTTC. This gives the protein CASSYRGTSYNEQFF.

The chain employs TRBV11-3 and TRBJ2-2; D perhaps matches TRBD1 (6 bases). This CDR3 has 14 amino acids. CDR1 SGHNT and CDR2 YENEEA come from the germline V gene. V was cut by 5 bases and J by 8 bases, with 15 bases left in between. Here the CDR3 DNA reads TGTGCCAGCAGCCCGCAGCCAGGGGCAGGGGAGCTGTTTTTT. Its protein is CASSPQPGAGELFF.

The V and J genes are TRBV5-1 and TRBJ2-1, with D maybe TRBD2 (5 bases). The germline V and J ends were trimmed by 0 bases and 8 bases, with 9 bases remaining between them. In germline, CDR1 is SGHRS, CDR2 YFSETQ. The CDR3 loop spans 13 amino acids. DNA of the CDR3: TGCGCCAGCAGCTTGGGCGGGTCCCATGAGCAGTTCTTC. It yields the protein CASSLGGSHEQFF.

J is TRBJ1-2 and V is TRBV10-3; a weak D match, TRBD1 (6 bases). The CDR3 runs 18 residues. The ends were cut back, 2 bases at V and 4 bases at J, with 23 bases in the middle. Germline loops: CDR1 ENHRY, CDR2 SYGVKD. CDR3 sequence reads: CAISEGGTATGGGYGYTF. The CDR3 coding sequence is TGTGCCATCAGTGAGGGTGGGACCGCGACAGGCGGTGGCTATGGCTACACCTTC.

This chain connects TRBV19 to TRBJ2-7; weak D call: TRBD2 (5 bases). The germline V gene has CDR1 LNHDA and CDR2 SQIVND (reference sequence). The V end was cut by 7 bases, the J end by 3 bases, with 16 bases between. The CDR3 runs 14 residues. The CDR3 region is CASTRGSSDYEQYV. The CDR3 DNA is TGTGCCAGTACCCGGGGTTCATCGGACTACGAGCAGTACGTC.